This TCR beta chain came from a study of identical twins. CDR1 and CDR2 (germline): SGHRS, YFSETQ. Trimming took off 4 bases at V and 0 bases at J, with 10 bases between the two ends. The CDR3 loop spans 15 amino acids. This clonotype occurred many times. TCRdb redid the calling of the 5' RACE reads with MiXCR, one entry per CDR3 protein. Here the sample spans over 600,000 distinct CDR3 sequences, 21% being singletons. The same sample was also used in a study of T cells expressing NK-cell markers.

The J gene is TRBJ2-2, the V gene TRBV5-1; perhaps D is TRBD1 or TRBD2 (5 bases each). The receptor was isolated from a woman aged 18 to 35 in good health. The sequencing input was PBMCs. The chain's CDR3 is CASSGGRSNTGELFF. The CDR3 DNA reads TGCGCCAGCAGCGGGGGTCGGTCGAACACCGGGGAGCTGTTTTTT. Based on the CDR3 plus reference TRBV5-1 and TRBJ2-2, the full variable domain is KAGVTQTPRYLIKTRGQQVTLSCSPISGHRSVSWYQQTPGQGLQFLFEYFSETQRNKGNFPGRFSGRQFSNSRSEMNVSTLELGDSALYLCASSGGRSNTGELFFGEGSRLTVL.